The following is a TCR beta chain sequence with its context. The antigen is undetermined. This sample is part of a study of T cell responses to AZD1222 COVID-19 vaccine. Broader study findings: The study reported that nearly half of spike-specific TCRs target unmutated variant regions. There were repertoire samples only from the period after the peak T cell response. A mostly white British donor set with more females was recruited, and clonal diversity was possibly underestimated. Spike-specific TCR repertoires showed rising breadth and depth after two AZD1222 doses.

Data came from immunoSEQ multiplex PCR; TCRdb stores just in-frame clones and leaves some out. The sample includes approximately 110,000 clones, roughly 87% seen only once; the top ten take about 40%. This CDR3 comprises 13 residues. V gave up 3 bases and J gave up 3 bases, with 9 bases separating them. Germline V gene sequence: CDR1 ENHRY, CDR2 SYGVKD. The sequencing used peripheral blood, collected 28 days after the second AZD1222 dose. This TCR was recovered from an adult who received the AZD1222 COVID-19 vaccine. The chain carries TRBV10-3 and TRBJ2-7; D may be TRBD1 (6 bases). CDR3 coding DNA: TGTGCCATCAGTGAAGCAGGGGACTACGAGCAGTACTTC. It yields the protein CAISEAGDYEQYF.